The 26 T cell receptor beta chains reported below all come from one sample, sequenced in a study of T cells in Graves' hyperthyroidism and ophthalmopathy. Using RNA transcripts as the source, TCR beta CDR3 regions were amplified. The TCR CDR3 was amplified in a first-round RT-PCR using the HTBI primer set. MiXCR, run by TCRdb on the multiplex PCR reads, gives a single entry per CDR3 protein. The repertoire holds approximately 510,000 distinct CDR3 sequences, 46% seen once, with 35% to 50% in the top ten. Sequencing input: peripheral blood or thyroid tissue (not recorded which). The receptors were sampled from an adult woman with Graves' disease, either hyperthyroidism or ophthalmopathy (not recorded which).

The rearrangement joins TRBV29-1 to TRBJ1-1; no clear D gene. This CDR3 region has 13 residues. CDR1 and CDR2 from the germline V gene are SQVTM and ANQGSEA. Trimming pared 4 bases from V and 0 bases from J, leaving 9 bases between. CDR3 protein: CSVGSGLNTEAFF. DNA of the CDR3: TGCAGCGTTGGATCTGGGTTGAACACTGAAGCTTTCTTT. The full variable domain, its missing parts supplied by reference TRBV29-1 and TRBJ1-1, is SAVISQKPSRDICQRGTSLTIQCQVDSQVTMMFWYRQQPGQSLTLIATANQGSEATYESGFVIDKFPISRPNLTFSTLTVSNMSPEDSSIYLCSVGSGLNTEAFFGQGTRLTVV.

This clonotype was seen repeatedly, ten times or more. V and J are TRBV5-4 and TRBJ2-7, with TRBD2 as a possible D gene (5 bases). V lost 4 bases to trimming and J lost 4 bases, with 12 bases between them. The V gene's germline CDR1 is SGHNT and CDR2 YYREEE (reference sequence). CDR3 size: 13 residues. The CDR3 region is CASSKAGGYEQYF. CDR3 nucleotides: TGTGCCAGCAGCAAAGCCGGCGGGTACGAGCAGTACTTC.

This sequence joins TRBV10-3 and TRBJ2-2; D is uncertain. The CDR3 contains 13 residues. Trimming cost V 8 bases and J 1 base, with 8 bases left between them. CDR1 is ENHRY, CDR2 SYGVKD, per germline. The CDR3 bases are TGTGCCATCGGAAACAAGAACACCGGGGAGCTGTTTTTT. Its translation is CAIGNKNTGELFF.

This clonotype was seen at least ten times. V is TRBV9 and J is TRBJ1-1; possible D gene TRBD1, 5 bases. CDR1 and CDR2 (germline): SGDLS, YYNGEE. V lost 4 bases and J 1 base, leaving 11 bases between the germline ends. The CDR3 contains 14 residues. Here the CDR3 DNA reads TGTGCCAGCAGCCCCGGACATCAGAACACTGAAGCTTTCTTT. Its translation: CASSPGHQNTEAFF.

The J gene is TRBJ2-5, the V gene TRBV4-2, with TRBD2 identical over 8 bases. Germline V CDR1 and CDR2: LGHNA, YNFKEQ. The CDR3 length is 15 residues. Losses at the gene ends were 4 bases for V and 1 base for J; bases not matched to a gene: 5. The CDR3 is CASSPSAGAQETQYF. CDR3 DNA sequence: TGTGCCAGCAGCCCGTCAGCGGGAGCCCAAGAGACCCAGTACTTC.

This clonotype was detected many times. One end of the junction fails to match germline, which may point to a read error. V usage is TRBV3-1 and J usage is TRBJ1-5; 8 nucleotides match TRBD1. The CDR3 runs to 15 residues. Germline-derived CDR1 and CDR2 are LGHDT and YNNKEL (reference sequence). The CDR3 sequence is CASSPGTGGNQPQHF. The CDR3 nucleotides are TGCGCCAGCAGTCCCGGGACAGGCGGCAATCAGCCCCAGCATTTT.

Comment on this clonotype: The missing conserved phenylalanine or tryptophan at the end of this CDR3 makes a read error likely. The chain has TRBV7-2 and TRBJ2-5; D gene unclear. Germline V gene sequence: CDR1 SGHTA, CDR2 FQGNSA. The CDR3 is made up of 13 amino acids. The CDR3 region is CAGSFSFQETQYL. The CDR3 region has the DNA TGTGCCGGCAGCTTTAGTTTTCAGGAGACCCAGTACCTC.

A few counts support this clonotype. V is TRBV7-2 and J is TRBJ1-1; D perhaps matches TRBD1 (5 bases). The germline V gene has CDR1 SGHTA and CDR2 FQGNSA. Trimming took 6 bases from V and 0 from J, leaving 14 bases between them. The CDR3 totals 15 residues. CDR3 sequence (DNA): TGTGCCAGCAGATCCCGAGGGACCCTGAACACTGAAGCTTTCTTT. Amino acids: CASRSRGTLNTEAFF.

In this sample, this clonotype turned up many times. The chain employs TRBV20-1 and TRBJ2-5; 8 bases are shared with TRBD2. V was clipped by 1 base and J by 0 bases; unmatched bases: 10. The CDR3 has 17 residues. Germline loops: CDR1 DFQATT, CDR2 SNEGSKA (reference sequence). The DNA for the CDR3 is TGCAGTGCTAGAGGACTTCTTAGCGGGGTTAACCAAGAGACCCAGTACTTC. Translated, it gives CSARGLLSGVNQETQYF.

This clonotype was seen many times. The V and J genes are TRBV5-1 and TRBJ1-1; no firm D call. The V gene lost 4 bases and the J gene lost 0 bases, with 13 bases spanning the gap. The CDR3 has 15 residues. Germline V gene sequence: CDR1 SGHRS, CDR2 YFSETQ. This chain's CDR3 is CASSVMGVLNTEAFF. In nucleotides, the CDR3 is TGCGCCAGCAGCGTGATGGGCGTCTTGAACACTGAAGCTTTCTTT.

On this clonotype: The missing conserved phenylalanine or tryptophan at the end of this CDR3 makes a read error likely. The limits of the CDR3 on the DNA are not certain, so only TCRdb's listed CDR3 is given. V is TRBV19 and J is TRBJ1-6; the DNA was not compared with TRBD1, the D call given in the table. Germline V gene data show CDR1 as LNHDA and CDR2 as SQIVND (reference sequence). Ends included, the CDR3 has 12 residues. CDR3 sequence reads: CASSLTQGAFRY.

This chain connects TRBV29-1 to TRBJ2-7; 10 nucleotides match TRBD1. V lost 5 bases, J lost 11 bases, and 12 bases stayed unmatched. The CDR3 consists of 13 residues. Germline CDR1 reads SQVTM; CDR2 reads ANQGSEA. CDR3 sequence (DNA): TGCAGCGTTCGGGACAGGGGTAATGATGGGGAGTACTTC. This translates into CSVRDRGNDGEYF.

The table lists this clonotype with many counts. V gene TRBV7-6 combines with J gene TRBJ2-6; the D is unclear. Germline CDR1 reads SGHVS; CDR2 reads FNYEAQ. The CDR3 consists of 15 residues. The V end was cut by 4 bases, the J end by 1 base, with 8 bases between. The CDR3 sequence is CASSSRSSGANVLTF. CDR3 DNA: TGTGCCAGCAGCTCTCGGAGTTCTGGGGCCAACGTCCTGACTTTC.

As regards this clonotype: With a much larger clone just one base away, this may be a read error. The chain has TRBV7-9 and TRBJ2-7; D may be TRBD1 (5 bases). The germline V gene encodes CDR1 SEHNR and CDR2 FQNEAQ (reference sequence). The CDR3 extends over 16 amino acids. The germline V and J ends were trimmed by 8 bases and 5 bases, with 25 bases remaining between them. The CDR3 sequence: CASGQEYQGVVDEQYF. CDR3 nucleotide sequence: TGTGCCAGCGGCCAAGAATATCAGGGCGTCGTGGACGAGCAGTACTTC.

In this sample, this clonotype turned up many times. The rearrangement links TRBV9 to TRBJ1-3; D is unclear. The V and J ends lost 4 bases and 3 bases respectively, with 8 bases between them. This CDR3 comprises 13 residues. CDR1 and CDR2 from the germline V gene are SGDLS and YYNGEE. Written as DNA, the CDR3 is TGTGCCAGCAGCCCGGGCCTTGGAAACACCATATATTTT. It specifies CASSPGLGNTIYF.

Concerning this clonotype: It may be a read error: a sequence one base away is much more abundant. V is TRBV7-9 and J is TRBJ2-7, with 9 bases aligning to TRBD1. The CDR3 length is 14 residues. CDR1 is SEHNR and CDR2 is FQNEAQ in the germline V gene (reference sequence). For the CDR3, the DNA is TGTTCCAGCAGAAAACAGGGGGCCGCGGGGGAGCAGTACTTC. It encodes CSSRKQGAAGEQYF. Supplemented by reference TRBV7-9 and TRBJ2-7, the full variable domain reads DTGVSQNPRHKITKRGQNVTFRCDPISEHNRLYWYRQTLGQGPEFLTYFQNEAQLEKSRLLSDRFSAERPKGSFSTLEIQRTEQGDSAMYLCSSRKQGAAGEQYFGPGTRLTVT.

Details on this clonotype: Here the CDR3 omits its conserved ending phenylalanine or tryptophan, so a read error is the likely source. It is unclear where the CDR3 begins or ends on the DNA, so no DNA is shown, and the CDR3 is as TCRdb lists it. The chain employs TRBV7-9 and TRBJ1-4; the DNA was not used to check the table's D call, TRBD1. A total of 8 residues make up the CDR3, ends included. Germline assignment: CDR1 SEHNR and CDR2 FQNEAQ (reference sequence). This chain's CDR3 is CASSPGTG.

The J gene is TRBJ1-6, the V gene TRBV7-9; D not resolved. This CDR3 contains 14 residues. The V end was cut by 5 bases, the J end by 7 bases, with 12 bases between. Germline V gene data show CDR1 as SEHNR and CDR2 as FQNEAQ (reference sequence). The DNA for the CDR3 is TGTGCCAGCAGCCAAGTGACCGAAAATTCACCCCTCCACTTT. It specifies CASSQVTENSPLHF.

The sample holds a few counts of this clonotype. The rearrangement joins TRBV29-1 to TRBJ2-5, with 8 bases fitting TRBD1. Germline V lookup: CDR1 SQVTM, CDR2 ANQGSEA. V lost 4 bases and J lost 6; bases outside the gene matches: 10. CDR3 length equals 14 residues. DNA for the CDR3: TGCAGCGTTGTGCAGGGGGCGGTAGGGAAGACCCAGTACTTC. This sequence encodes CSVVQGAVGKTQYF. Full variable domain (remainder filled in from reference TRBV29-1 and TRBJ2-5): SAVISQKPSRDICQRGTSLTIQCQVDSQVTMMFWYRQQPGQSLTLIATANQGSEATYESGFVIDKFPISRPNLTFSTLTVSNMSPEDSSIYLCSVVQGAVGKTQYFGPGTRLLVL.

The CDR3 DNA sequence: TGCGCCAGCAGCGCGATGGACAGAATGAACACTGAAGCTTTCTTT. Encoded protein: CASSAMDRMNTEAFF. The V gene is TRBV5-1, the J gene TRBJ1-1; maybe TRBD1 (6 bases). CDR3 length equals 15 residues. Germline V lookup: CDR1 SGHRS, CDR2 YFSETQ. Trimming left V 4 bases short and J 0 bases short, with 13 bases between.

The J gene is TRBJ1-4, the V gene TRBV5-1; tentative D call: TRBD1 (5 bases). The germline CDR1 and CDR2 sequences are SGHRS and YFSETQ. Deletions cut 4 bases from V and 3 bases from J, with 13 bases between. The CDR3 sequence is 15 residues long. CDR3 sequence reads: CASSQAGTANEKLFF. The DNA for the CDR3 is TGCGCCAGCAGCCAAGCCGGGACGGCTAATGAAAAACTGTTTTTT.

This clonotype appeared many times. The chain carries TRBV10-3 and TRBJ2-7, with 13 bases that match TRBD2. The J segment lost 5 bases and the V segment lost 2 bases, leaving 3 bases of the junction unmatched. Germline loops: CDR1 ENHRY, CDR2 SYGVKD. This CDR3 is built from 15 residues. The CDR3 is CAISELGLAGDEQYF. The CDR3 nucleotides are TGTGCCATCAGTGAGCTTGGACTAGCGGGAGACGAGCAGTACTTC.

The chain recombines TRBV10-1 with TRBJ2-7; no clear D gene. The ends were cut back, 8 bases at V and 3 bases at J, with 11 bases in the middle. CDR1 is WNHNN, CDR2 SYGVQD, per germline (reference sequence). The CDR3 extends over 12 amino acids. The CDR3 DNA is TGCGCCAGCTCTCAGACACACTACGAGCAGTACTTC. Its protein is CASSQTHYEQYF.

V and J are TRBV29-1 and TRBJ2-7, with 8 nucleotides matching TRBD1. The junction had 3 bases not matched to a gene; V was cut back by 2 bases and J by 3 bases. Germline CDR1 SQVTM, CDR2 ANQGSEA. This CDR3 has 13 amino acids. CDR3 region: CSVERDRNYEQYF. DNA for the CDR3: TGCAGCGTTGAAAGGGACAGGAACTACGAGCAGTACTTC.

This sequence joins TRBV10-3 and TRBJ2-5; maybe TRBD1 (5 bases). Germline V gives CDR1 ENHRY, CDR2 SYGVKD. CDR3 length: 14 amino acids. V was trimmed by 7 bases and J by 1 base, leaving 13 bases between them. CDR3 region: CAIKQGAFQETQYF. In nucleotides, the CDR3 is TGTGCCATCAAACAAGGGGCCTTCCAAGAGACCCAGTACTTC.

Many counts were recorded for this clonotype. The chain uses TRBV2 and TRBJ1-3; D is possibly TRBD1 (5 bases). The CDR3 sequence is 15 residues long. Trimming removed 5 bases from V and 2 bases from J, with 13 bases in between. Germline V gene lookup returns CDR1 SNHLY and CDR2 FYNNEI. CDR3: CASSRDGGTGNTIYF. The CDR3 bases are TGTGCCAGCAGTAGGGACGGAGGGACTGGAAACACCATATATTTT.